The rows below give T cell receptor beta chains drawn from one sample of a study of blood T cell repertoires in COVID-19. The protocol was immunoSEQ multiplex PCR, while the TCRdb copy is restricted to in-frame clones and leaves out a portion. The top ten clones hold approximately 9% of a sample with tens of thousands of clones, around 88% of them seen once. Sequencing input: peripheral blood. Receptors were obtained from a human donor with active COVID-19. The donor label of this sample is uncertain. Both conserved end residues are trimmed from each CDR3.

v_call cdr3_aa
TRBV7-9 ASSPGSYEQY
TRBV28 AIAGSSDYGYT
TRBV28 ASSSLQGNGANVLT
TRBV28 ASRRAYEQY
TRBV2 ASSVTDPSSYEQY
TRBV4-2 ASSPEWEGLAGTSEQF
TRBV4-2 ASSQAGTRAETQY
TRBV7-9 ASSRTSASNEQF
TRBV10-3 AIRTGGNTDTQY
TRBV12-3/TRBV12-4 ASRKRTTDTQY
TRBV19 ASRDQGTQETQY
TRBV19 ASSIDQAAEPPRNEQF
TRBV7-2 ASSLEIAGSTDTQY
TRBV6-5 ASSPGRSQGAF
TRBV7-9 ASSGTSGSYEQY
TRBV28 ASAGRGQGGPEQY
TRBV7-5 ARSSPRDRGDNEQF
TRBV7-7 ASSSDFLGETQY
TRBV28 ASSIGTEDYEQY
TRBV9 ASSVGTGANEKLF
TRBV24-1 ATSDSSPNEQF
TRBV6-5 ASRVQKRASYEQY
TRBV12-5 ASAPTTGEQY
TRBV19 ASSPGQGKANSPLH
TRBV19 ASSKTGDIAGANVLT
TRBV6-1 ASSEEGFAYGYT
TRBV28 ASVAGSYEQY
TRBV5-1 ASSLFQGRSSYEQY
TRBV30 AWGVRADTEAF
TRBV19 ASSISPRTSVNEQF
TRBV29-1 SVASGGDQPQH
TRBV19 ASSIRGTSGSGSYNEQF
TRBV12-5 ASGPGQGTDTQY
TRBV19 ASSQGPSGRVSYNEQF
TRBV6-6 ASSYTRLPDTQY
TRBV18 ASSPPTTANTGELF
TRBV25-1 ASREGNTEAF
TRBV6-5 ASNPGGRYEQY
TRBV3-1/TRBV3-2 ASSQDRGQAFYEQY
TRBV7-3 ASSSRGGLEQF
TRBV28 ASSLTQLQQY
TRBV19 ASPIRAGRGVDEQF
TRBV6-5 ASSYAADHSGNTIY
TRBV7-9 ASSLEVRVETQY
TRBV19 ASSIVPLGYNEQF
TRBV28 ASSWEGDYEQY
TRBV5-6 ASSIIAGANTGELF
TRBV2 ASSEFVGGGDTQY
TRBV30 AWSGTETLYEQY
TRBV5-1 ASSLGGGHNEQF
TRBV5-5 ASSFDRASRNTEAF
TRBV5-1 ASSPYRDSGSYEQY
TRBV24-1 ATSDGQGTGELF
TRBV24-1 ATSDSGSEYNIQY
TRBV5-4 ASSLAMETQY